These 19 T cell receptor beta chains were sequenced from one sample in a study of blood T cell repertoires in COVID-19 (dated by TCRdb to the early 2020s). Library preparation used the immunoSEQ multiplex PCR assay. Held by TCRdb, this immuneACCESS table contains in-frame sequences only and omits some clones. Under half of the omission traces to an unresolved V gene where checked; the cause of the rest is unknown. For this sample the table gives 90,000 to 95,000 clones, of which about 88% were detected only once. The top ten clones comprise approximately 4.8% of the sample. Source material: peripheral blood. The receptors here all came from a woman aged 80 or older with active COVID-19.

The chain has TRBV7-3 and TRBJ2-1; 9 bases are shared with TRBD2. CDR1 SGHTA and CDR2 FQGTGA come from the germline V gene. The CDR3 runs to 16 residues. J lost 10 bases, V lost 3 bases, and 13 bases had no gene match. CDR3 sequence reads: CASSFPLAGVPREQFF. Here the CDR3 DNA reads TGTGCCAGCAGCTTCCCTTTAGCGGGAGTCCCTAGGGAGCAGTTCTTC.

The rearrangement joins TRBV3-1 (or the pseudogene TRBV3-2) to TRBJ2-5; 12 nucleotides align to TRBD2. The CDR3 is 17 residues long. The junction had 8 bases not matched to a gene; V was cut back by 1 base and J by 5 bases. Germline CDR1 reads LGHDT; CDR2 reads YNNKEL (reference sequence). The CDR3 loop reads CASSQAVGLAGWETQYF. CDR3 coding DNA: TGTGCCAGCAGCCAAGCCGTAGGACTAGCGGGATGGGAGACCCAGTACTTC.

Here the CDR3 DNA reads TGTGCCAGCAGCTTTGTTAAGGTGATTAGGCGGGAGGGGGCAGATACGCAGTATTTT. Protein: CASSFVKVIRREGADTQYF. The chain carries TRBV7-3 and TRBJ2-3, with 9 bases that match TRBD2. CDR1 and CDR2 (germline): SGHTA, FQGTGA. J gave up 4 bases and V 3 bases, and 17 bases lay outside the gene matches. The CDR3 sequence is 19 residues long.

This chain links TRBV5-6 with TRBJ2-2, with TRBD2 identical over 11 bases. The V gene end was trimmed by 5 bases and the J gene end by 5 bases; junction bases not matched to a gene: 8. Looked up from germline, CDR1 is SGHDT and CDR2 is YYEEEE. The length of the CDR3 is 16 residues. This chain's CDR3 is CASRSRSSGRTGELFF. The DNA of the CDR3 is TGTGCCAGCAGATCCCGTTCTAGCGGGAGGACCGGGGAGCTGTTTTTT.

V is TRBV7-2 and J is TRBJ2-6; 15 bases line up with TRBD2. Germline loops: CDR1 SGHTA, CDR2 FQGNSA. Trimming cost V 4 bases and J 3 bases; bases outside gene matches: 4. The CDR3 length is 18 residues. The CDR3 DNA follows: TGTGCCAGCAGCTCCTGGACTAGCGGGAGGGGTGGGGCCAACGTCCTGACTTTC. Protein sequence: CASSSWTSGRGGANVLTF.

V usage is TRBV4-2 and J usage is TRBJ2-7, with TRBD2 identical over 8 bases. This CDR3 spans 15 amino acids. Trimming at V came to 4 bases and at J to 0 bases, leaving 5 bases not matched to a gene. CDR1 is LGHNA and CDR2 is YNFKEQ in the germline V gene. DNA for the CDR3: TGTGCCAGCAGCCCCCTAGCGGGTTACTCCTACGAGCAGTACTTC. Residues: CASSPLAGYSYEQYF.

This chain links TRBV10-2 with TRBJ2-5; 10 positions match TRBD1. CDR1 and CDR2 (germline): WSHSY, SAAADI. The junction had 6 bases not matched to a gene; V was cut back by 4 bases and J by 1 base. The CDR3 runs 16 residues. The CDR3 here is CASSAPGQGGQETQYF. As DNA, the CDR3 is TGCGCCAGCAGTGCCCCCGGACAGGGGGGCCAAGAGACCCAGTACTTC.

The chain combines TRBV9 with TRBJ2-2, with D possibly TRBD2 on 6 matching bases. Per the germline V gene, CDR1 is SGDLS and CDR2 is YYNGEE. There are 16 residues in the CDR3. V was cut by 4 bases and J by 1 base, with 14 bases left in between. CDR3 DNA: TGTGCCAGCAGCCTAGTTGGGGGAGGGAACACCGGGGAGCTGTTTTTT. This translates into CASSLVGGGNTGELFF.

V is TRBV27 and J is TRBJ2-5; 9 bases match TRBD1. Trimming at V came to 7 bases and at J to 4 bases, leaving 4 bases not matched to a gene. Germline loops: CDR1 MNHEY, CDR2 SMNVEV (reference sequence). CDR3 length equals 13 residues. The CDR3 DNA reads TGTGCCAGCACCGGGACAGGGAGAGAGACCCAGTACTTC. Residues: CASTGTGRETQYF.

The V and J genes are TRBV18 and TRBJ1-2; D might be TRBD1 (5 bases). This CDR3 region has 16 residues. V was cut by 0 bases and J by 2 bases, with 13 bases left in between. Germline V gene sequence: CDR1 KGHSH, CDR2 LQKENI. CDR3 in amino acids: CASSPPVRDLNYGYTF. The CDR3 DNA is TGTGCCAGCTCACCACCGGTCAGGGATCTAAACTATGGCTACACCTTC.

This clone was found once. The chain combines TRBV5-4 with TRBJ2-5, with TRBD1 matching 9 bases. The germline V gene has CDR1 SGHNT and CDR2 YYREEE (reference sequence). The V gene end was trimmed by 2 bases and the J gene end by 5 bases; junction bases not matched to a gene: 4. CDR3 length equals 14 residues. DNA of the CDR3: TGTGCCAGCAGCTTACAGGGGGCCCGGGAGACCCAGTACTTC. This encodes CASSLQGARETQYF.

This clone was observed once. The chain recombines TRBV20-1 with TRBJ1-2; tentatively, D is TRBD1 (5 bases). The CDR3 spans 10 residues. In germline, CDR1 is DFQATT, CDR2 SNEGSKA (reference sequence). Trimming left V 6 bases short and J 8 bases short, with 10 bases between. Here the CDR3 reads CSAFGGGYTF. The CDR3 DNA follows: TGCAGTGCCTTCGGGGGGGGCTACACCTTC.

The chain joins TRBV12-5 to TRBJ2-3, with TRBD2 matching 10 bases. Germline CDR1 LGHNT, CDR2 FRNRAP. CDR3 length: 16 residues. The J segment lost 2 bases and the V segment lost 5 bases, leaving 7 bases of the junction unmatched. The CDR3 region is CASGQTSGPPTDTQYF. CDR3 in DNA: TGTGCTAGTGGTCAGACTAGCGGGCCCCCCACAGATACGCAGTATTTT.

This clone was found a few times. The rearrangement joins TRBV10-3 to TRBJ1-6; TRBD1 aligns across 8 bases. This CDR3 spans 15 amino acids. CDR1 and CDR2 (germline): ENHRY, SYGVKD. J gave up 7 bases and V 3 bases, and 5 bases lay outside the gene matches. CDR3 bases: TGTGCCATCAGTGACTCAGGGGGCTGGAATTCACCCCTCCACTTT. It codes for CAISDSGGWNSPLHF.

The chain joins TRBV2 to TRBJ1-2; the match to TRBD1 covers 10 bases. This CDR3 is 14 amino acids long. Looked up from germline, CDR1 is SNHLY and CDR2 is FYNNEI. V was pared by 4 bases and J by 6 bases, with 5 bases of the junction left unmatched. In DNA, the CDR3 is TGTGCCAGCAGTGTCATCGACAGGGGGCATGGCTACACCTTC. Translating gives CASSVIDRGHGYTF.

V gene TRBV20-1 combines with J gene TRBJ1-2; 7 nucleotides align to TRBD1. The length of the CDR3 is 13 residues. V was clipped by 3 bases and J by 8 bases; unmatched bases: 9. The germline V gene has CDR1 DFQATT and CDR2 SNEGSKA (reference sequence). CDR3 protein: CSASRQGGGGYTF. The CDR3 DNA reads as TGCAGTGCTAGTCGTCAGGGGGGCGGAGGCTACACCTTC.

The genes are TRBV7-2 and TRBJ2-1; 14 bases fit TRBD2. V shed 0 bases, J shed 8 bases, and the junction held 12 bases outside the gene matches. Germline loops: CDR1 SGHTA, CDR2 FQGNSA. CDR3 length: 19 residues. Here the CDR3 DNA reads TGTGCCAGCAGCTTAGCGATTGGGGGACTAGCGGGAGAAGGCTATGAGCAGTTCTTC. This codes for CASSLAIGGLAGEGYEQFF.

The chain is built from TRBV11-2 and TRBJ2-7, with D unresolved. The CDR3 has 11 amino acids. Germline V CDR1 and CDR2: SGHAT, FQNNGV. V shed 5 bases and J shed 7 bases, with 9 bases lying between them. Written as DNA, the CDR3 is TGTGCCAGCAGCCCCGGGTGGGAGCAGTACTTC. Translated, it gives CASSPGWEQYF.

The CDR3 DNA reads TGTGCCAGCAGCCGGGTCCCCAATGAGCAGTTCTTC. It codes for CASSRVPNEQFF. V is TRBV12-3 or TRBV12-4 and J is TRBJ2-1, with no clear D. V was cut by 6 bases and J by 6 bases, with 9 bases left in between. The length of the CDR3 is 12 residues.